This T cell receptor (beta chain) was sequenced during a study of human T cells and chemical hapten exposure. This CDR3 spans 13 amino acids. Germline V gene sequence: CDR1 MDHEN, CDR2 SYDVKM. V dropped 6 bases and J dropped 2 bases, with 10 bases sitting between them. The time point denotes: patch test 1, 2 weeks after DPC sensitization. Indicated treatment: therapeutic diphenylcyclopropenone sensitization with weekly scalp DPC. A note on this clonotype: Its antigen is still unknown.

Overall study findings and caveats: Donors' alopecia may make their immune response differ from healthy people's. No change in TCRs above 1 in 1000 frequency was produced by DPC sensitization.

MiXCR, applied by TCRdb to the RACE reads, yields one record per CDR3 protein. The sample carries around 77,000 distinct CDR3 sequences, 9.8% recorded once. This chain connects TRBV28 to TRBJ1-2; D is unclear. The sample in question was whole blood, obtained in connection with sensitization to the hapten diphenylcyclopropenone (DPC). The sequence was obtained from a woman in her thirties or forties with alopecia areata. Some clones in this sample may be carry-over from other donors' samples. The CDR3 here is CASSRSRNYGYTF. CDR3 DNA: TGTGCCAGCAGCCGTTCCAGGAACTATGGCTACACCTTC.